These 18 T cell receptor beta chains originate from one sample sequenced in a study of blood T cell repertoires in COVID-19 (TCRdb year 2020). The protocol used for the library was the immunoSEQ multiplex PCR assay. Sourced from immuneACCESS, this table was stored by TCRdb with only in-frame sequences that have V and J called. A share of the clones is absent; for the studies checked, an unresolved V gene accounts for under half, and the remainder has no known explanation. Within this sample are 250,000 to 350,000 clones, with less than 85% of them counted one time only. Of the sample, roughly 2.5% falls within the top ten clones. Sequences were obtained from PBMCs or T cells enriched from blood (not recorded which). These receptors were obtained from a woman between 45 and 60 years old who had recovered from COVID-19.

This clone is a singleton in its sample. The CDR3 nucleotides are TGCGCCAGCGCCGGGAGCACAGATACGCAGTATTTT. It specifies CASAGSTDTQYF. The chain employs TRBV5-1 and TRBJ2-3; D is undetermined. The CDR3 contains 12 residues. V was shortened by 7 bases and J by 0 bases, with 6 bases between the two germline ends. From germline, CDR1 is SGHRS and CDR2 YFSETQ.

The V gene is TRBV10-1, the J gene TRBJ2-2; D possibly corresponds to TRBD1 (5 bases). Deletions cut 0 bases from V and 6 bases from J, with 14 bases between. The CDR3 runs 16 residues. Germline V gene sequence: CDR1 WNHNN, CDR2 SYGVQD (reference sequence). This chain's CDR3 is CASSESSGSSPGELFF. CDR3 in DNA: TGCGCCAGCAGTGAGTCGTCAGGGTCTTCGCCCGGGGAGCTGTTTTTT.

This chain uses TRBV5-4 with TRBJ1-1, with TRBD1 as a possible D gene (5 bases). With 4 bases removed from V and 0 bases from J, the gap between germline ends came to 13 bases. The V gene's germline CDR1 is SGHNT and CDR2 YYREEE (reference sequence). The CDR3 extends over 15 amino acids. The CDR3 DNA follows: TGTGCCAGCAGCCCTGGTGGGGCCATGAACACTGAAGCTTTCTTT. It is translated as CASSPGGAMNTEAFF.

V gene TRBV19 combines with J gene TRBJ1-3, with TRBD1 as a possible D gene (5 bases). The V end lost 5 bases, the J end lost 0 bases, and 14 bases lay between the germline ends. The CDR3 covers 16 residues. Per the germline V gene, CDR1 is LNHDA and CDR2 is SQIVND (reference sequence). This chain's CDR3 is CASSRAGTSSGNTIYF. Written as DNA, the CDR3 is TGTGCCAGTAGTCGGGCGGGGACCAGCTCTGGAAACACCATATATTTT.

In DNA form, the CDR3 reads TGTGCCAGCAGCTTAGTTGGGGGGTCTAATGAAAAACTGTTTTTT. Protein product: CASSLVGGSNEKLFF. The rearrangement joins TRBV7-2 to TRBJ1-4; possible D gene TRBD1, 5 bases. CDR3 size: 15 residues. V was cut by 1 base and J by 3 bases, with 9 bases left in between. The germline CDR1 and CDR2 sequences are SGHTA and FQGNSA.

J is TRBJ2-7 and V is TRBV7-9; unclear D gene. Germline V gene sequence: CDR1 SEHNR, CDR2 FQNEAQ (reference sequence). The ends were cut back, 5 bases at V and 4 bases at J, with 6 bases in the middle. CDR3 size: 11 residues. CDR3 coding DNA: TGTGCCAGCAGCGATCGGTACGAGCAGTACTTC. It yields the protein CASSDRYEQYF.

V and J are TRBV7-2 and TRBJ2-3; 9 bases fit TRBD1. Germline lookup yields CDR1 SGHTA and CDR2 FQGNSA. This CDR3 is built from 15 residues. V was clipped by 4 bases and J by 4 bases; unmatched bases: 6. The CDR3 here is CASSWPGQGPDTQYF. The CDR3 DNA is TGTGCCAGCAGCTGGCCGGGACAGGGACCAGATACGCAGTATTTT.

DNA of the CDR3: TGTGCCACCAGTGCCAGGACAGCCGCTACCTACAATGAGCAGTTCTTC. Encoded protein: CATSARTAATYNEQFF. This chain connects TRBV24-1 to TRBJ2-1; the D gene is possibly TRBD1 (6 bases). With 5 bases removed from V and 2 bases from J, the gap between germline ends came to 15 bases. CDR1 is KGHDR, CDR2 SFDVKD, per germline. This CDR3 region has 16 residues.

The chain recombines TRBV5-6 with TRBJ2-3; D is uncertain. The germline gives CDR1 SGHDT, CDR2 YYEEEE. V lost 4 bases and J 4 bases, leaving 7 bases between the germline ends. This CDR3 has 12 amino acids. The CDR3 protein is CASSHHSDTQYF. As DNA, the CDR3 is TGTGCCAGCAGCCACCACTCAGATACGCAGTATTTT.

V and J are TRBV12-3 or TRBV12-4 and TRBJ1-2; 8 bases are shared with TRBD1. This CDR3 comprises 13 residues. The V segment lost 6 bases and the J segment 8 bases; nucleotides outside the gene matches: 8. CDR3 sequence (DNA): TGTGCCAGCAGCCCCCAGGGGGCGGGAGGCTACACCTTC. Translation gives CASSPQGAGGYTF.

In its sample, this clone was seen once. The V call is TRBV28, the J call TRBJ1-2, with D unresolved. V dropped 2 bases and J dropped 4 bases, with 14 bases sitting between them. Germline CDR1 MDHEN, CDR2 SYDVKM. The CDR3 is made up of 15 amino acids. The CDR3 DNA sequence: TGTGCCAGCAGTTTAGTTAATTCTTTGAGCTATGGCTACACCTTC. It specifies CASSLVNSLSYGYTF.

The V call is TRBV28, the J call TRBJ1-2; D call uncertain. Trimming left V 5 bases short and J 4 bases short, with 14 bases between. Looked up from germline, CDR1 is MDHEN and CDR2 is SYDVKM. CDR3 length: 14 residues. The CDR3 here is CASSPLRGSYGYTF. In DNA form, the CDR3 reads TGTGCCAGCAGTCCCCTGCGAGGGTCCTATGGCTACACCTTC.

This clone has more than one count but fewer than ten. J is TRBJ1-1 and V is TRBV7-9; D call uncertain. V gave up 0 bases and J gave up 8 bases, with 4 bases separating them. CDR1 and CDR2 (germline): SEHNR, FQNEAQ (reference sequence). The CDR3 contains 11 residues. The CDR3: CASSLAQEAFF. CDR3 DNA: TGTGCCAGCAGCTTAGCTCAGGAAGCTTTCTTT.

The V call is TRBV6-2 or TRBV6-3, the J call TRBJ2-7; 9 nucleotides match TRBD1. Germline CDR1 and CDR2: MNHEY and SVGEGT. V was pared by 4 bases and J by 2 bases, with 9 bases of the junction left unmatched. There are 16 residues in the CDR3. CDR3 coding DNA: TGTGCCAGCAGTTCCGTGGGACAGGGCATTCCCTACGAGCAGTACTTC. The encoded protein is CASSSVGQGIPYEQYF.

V gene TRBV11-2 combines with J gene TRBJ2-4; D may be TRBD1 (5 bases). V was pared by 4 bases and J by 0 bases, with 10 bases between. CDR1 is SGHAT, CDR2 FQNNGV, per germline. The CDR3 is 15 amino acids. CDR3 bases: TGTGCCAGCAGCTCCCCAGGGTTAGCCAAAAACATTCAGTACTTC. Its protein is CASSSPGLAKNIQYF.

The J gene is TRBJ2-2, the V gene TRBV7-8; 8 bases align to TRBD2. This CDR3 region has 17 residues. The junction had 13 bases not matched to a gene; V was cut back by 5 bases and J by 5 bases. CDR1 is SGHVS and CDR2 is FQNEAQ in the germline V gene. The CDR3 spells CASSQFQREYGTGELFF. The CDR3 region has the DNA TGTGCCAGCAGCCAGTTCCAGCGGGAGTACGGAACCGGGGAGCTGTTTTTT. The full variable domain, with the rest looked up from reference TRBV7-8 and TRBJ2-2, is GAGVSQSPRYKVAKRGQDVALRCDPISGHVSLFWYQQALGQGPEFLTYFQNEAQLDKSGLPSDRFFAERPEGSVSTLKIQRTQQEDSAVYLCASSQFQREYGTGELFFGEGSRLTVL.

The genes are TRBV5-1 and TRBJ2-7, with 7 bases identical to TRBD2. This CDR3 has 15 residues. V gave up 4 bases and J gave up 6 bases; unmatched junction bases: 13. Germline V gives CDR1 SGHRS, CDR2 YFSETQ. DNA for the CDR3: TGCGCCAGCAGCCTTGCCCAGTGGGAGGGCTCCGAGCAGTACTTC. Translated, it gives CASSLAQWEGSEQYF. Full variable domain (rest looked up from reference TRBV5-1 and TRBJ2-7): KAGVTQTPRYLIKTRGQQVTLSCSPISGHRSVSWYQQTPGQGLQFLFEYFSETQRNKGNFPGRFSGRQFSNSRSEMNVSTLELGDSALYLCASSLAQWEGSEQYFGPGTRLTVT.

The chain is built from TRBV5-1 and TRBJ2-5, with 7 bases lining up with TRBD2. After removal of 3 bases from V and 1 base from J, the junction contained 3 bases not matched to a gene. Germline V gene data show CDR1 as SGHRS and CDR2 as YFSETQ. The CDR3 is 14 amino acids. This CDR3 is CASSSSSGQETQYF. The CDR3 coding sequence is TGCGCCAGCAGCTCGTCTAGCGGCCAAGAGACCCAGTACTTC.